A selection of T cell receptor beta chains follows, all from one sample in a study of T cells in Graves' hyperthyroidism and ophthalmopathy. One entry per CDR3 protein, called by TCRdb with MiXCR from the multiplex PCR reads. The data hold around 400,000 distinct CDR3 sequences, with about 15% observed a single time. Sequencing input: blood. The receptors shown here come from a woman between 18 and 30 years old with Graves' hyperthyroidism that later progressed to Graves' ophthalmopathy. Each CDR3 is given with its conserved first and last residue. D genes are given only for firm matches. Only some rows state a clone size, as once, few, many or a class for expanded clones.

CASSQELGEFAYEQFF | TGTGCCAGCAGCCAAGAGCTGGGGGAGTTTGCCTATGAGCAGTTCTTC | TRBV4-2 | NA | once | TRBJ2-1
CASSLALAGGGSSIQYF | TGCGCCAGCAGCTTGGCCTTAGCGGGAGGAGGGTCTAGCATTCAGTACTTC | TRBV5-1 | TRBD2 | NA | TRBJ2-4
CGVEVRQVSSWEGETQYF | TGCGGCGTTGAAGTCAGACAGGTCTCCTCGTGGGAGGGAGAGACCCAGTACTTC | TRBV29-1 | NA | NA | TRBJ2-5
CASSLSRTSSYNEQFF | TGCGCCAGCAGCTTGTCCCGGACTAGCTCCTACAATGAGCAGTTCTTC | TRBV5-1 | TRBD2 | many | TRBJ2-1
CASSPGPANIQYF | TGTGCCAGCAGCCCAGGACCAGCGAACATTCAGTACTTC | TRBV3-1 | NA | few | TRBJ2-4
CASSPQLVFSGANVLTF | TGTGCCAGCAGTCCGCAACTTGTTTTCTCTGGGGCCAACGTCCTGACTTTC | TRBV27 | NA | few | TRBJ2-6
CASSSTSGAPSYNEQFF | TGTGCCAGCAGTTCAACTTCGGGGGCCCCCTCCTACAATGAGCAGTTCTTC | TRBV12-3/TRBV12-4 | NA | NA | TRBJ2-1
CASSLKTGYHTDTQYF | TGTGCCAGCAGCCTGAAGACAGGATATCACACAGATACGCAGTATTTT | TRBV14 | NA | few | TRBJ2-3
CASSDDTSGSTDTQYF | TGTGCCAGCAGTGACGATACTAGCGGGAGCACAGATACGCAGTATTTT | TRBV6-4 | TRBD2 | NA | TRBJ2-3
CASSPGREQFF | TGTGCCAGCAGCCCGGGACGCGAGCAGTTCTTC | TRBV5-4 | NA | NA | TRBJ2-1
CASGLDNTDTQYF | TGTGCTAGTGGTTTGGACAACACAGATACGCAGTATTTT | TRBV12-5 | NA | many | TRBJ2-3
CASSIGRGNTEAFF | TGTGCCAGCAGTATAGGGAGGGGAAACACTGAAGCTTTCTTT | TRBV7-2 | NA | many | TRBJ1-1
CASSPTLRTVNTEAFF | TGTGCCAGCAGTCCTACATTAAGGACGGTGAACACTGAAGCTTTCTTT | TRBV12-3/TRBV12-4 | NA | many | TRBJ1-1
CASSPQRMNTEAFF | TGTGCCAGCAGTCCCCAGCGAATGAACACTGAAGCTTTCTTT | TRBV6-2/TRBV6-3 | NA | many | TRBJ1-1
CASSLVFGSSYNEQFF | TGTGCCAGCAGCTTAGTATTCGGGAGCTCCTACAATGAGCAGTTCTTC | TRBV11-2 | NA | many | TRBJ2-1